This TCR beta chain was obtained from a study of CD8 T cells in ankylosing spondylitis. TCRdb re-called the 5' RACE reads with MiXCR, one entry per CDR3 protein. The sample includes 210,000 or so distinct CDR3 sequences, more than 25% seen only once; the top ten take under 7%. Study-wide findings and caveats: The study looked at matched synovial fluid samples from ankylosing spondylitis patients. Disease-linked clones were reported to be significantly enriched there.

The CDR3 loop spans 13 amino acids. V lost 7 bases and J lost 10, with 14 bases in between. As for this clonotype: Its cognate antigen is unknown.

The specimen sequenced was blood, either unsorted or a sorted T cell fraction (not recorded which). The chain couples TRBV12-3 or TRBV12-4 to TRBJ1-6; the D is unclear. This TCR derives from a male donor with ankylosing spondylitis or in good health (not recorded which). The CDR3: CASTQAGSSPLHF. CDR3 sequence (DNA): TGTGCCAGCACCCAGGCGGGGTCCTCACCCCTCCACTTT.